The rows below give T cell receptor beta chains drawn from one sample of a study of cytomegalovirus exposure and HLA in healthy donors. Sequencing was performed with immunoSEQ multiplex PCR; in TCRdb, only in-frame clones are kept and a portion is missing. Here the sample spans about 240,000 clones, around four fifths being singletons. Sequenced input: PBMCs. The receptors here all came from a boy between 10 and 17 years old in good health and CMV-seronegative. Each CDR3 is given without its conserved first and last residue. Fields, in order: J gene, D gene, V gene, CDR3 protein. The D gene is left open where the match is weak.

>TRBJ2-1|.|TRBV18
ASSPREKTYNEQF
>TRBJ2-7|.|TRBV6-5
ASSYGTSVYKQY
>TRBJ2-3|.|TRBV6-4
ASSEDWGTDTQY
>TRBJ2-7|TRBD1|TRBV7-9
ASSSNRDRVYEQY
>TRBJ1-4|.|TRBV12-5
ASGLVRGKLF
>TRBJ2-6|.|TRBV7-9
ASSGPRANVLT
>TRBJ2-5|.|TRBV4-1
ASSQVARGGYETQY
>TRBJ2-1|.|TRBV7-2
ASSFPSSNEQF
>TRBJ1-1|.|TRBV5-1
ASSLVYNPLNTEAF
>TRBJ2-7|.|TRBV2
ASSGRKGEGHEQY
>TRBJ1-1|.|TRBV11-1
ASSSGGRKAF
>TRBJ1-2|.|TRBV4-2
ASSRSPARGLGGGYT
>TRBJ2-7|.|TRBV13
ASSRGAWADEQY
>TRBJ1-5|.|TRBV2
ASSDQGGQPQH
>TRBJ2-3|.|TRBV9
ASSVSGIADTQY
>TRBJ2-7|TRBD1|TRBV29-1
SVPGTGDHNEQY
>TRBJ1-4|.|TRBV11-3
ASSLEAGRKLF
>TRBJ1-4|.|TRBV19
ASNEQATNEKLF
>TRBJ2-1|.|TRBV11-2
ASSLGAPEQF
>TRBJ2-1|TRBD2|TRBV10-1
ASSTSGSLVNEQF
>TRBJ2-3|TRBD2|TRBV11-2
ASSLGAGGLLGTDTQY
>TRBJ1-2|TRBD1|TRBV5-1
ASSTRDSNYGYT
>TRBJ2-1|TRBD1|TRBV18
ASPGDRGEQF
>TRBJ2-3|.|TRBV11-3
ASSSRLGTDTQY
>TRBJ2-3|TRBD2|TRBV7-6
ASSLAGASGTGTDTQY
>TRBJ1-2|.|TRBV9
ASGDHRDTRFYGYT
>TRBJ2-3|.|TRBV21-1
ASSKAPGQGWTAGSIVGTDTQY
>TRBJ2-3|.|TRBV6-5
ASSYSRSTDTQY
>TRBJ1-1|TRBD1|TRBV13
ASSLSGTGGAKGTEAF